A single sample gave rise to the 2 T cell receptor beta chains below, sequenced in a study of blood T cell repertoires in COVID-19. The data were produced by immunoSEQ multiplex PCR, yet TCRdb's version contains in-frame clones alone and is incomplete. Counted here are about 50,000 clones, around 85% occurring once; the ten biggest clones make up 15% to 19%. The specimen was peripheral blood. The receptors were sampled from a human donor in a cohort sampled during active COVID-19. The donor label of this sample is uncertain.

Of note for this clone: Additional DNA sequences in this sample encode the identical CDR3. This chain uses TRBV9 with TRBJ2-5; TRBD2 aligns across 15 bases. From germline, CDR1 is SGDLS and CDR2 YYNGEE. V was pared by 2 bases and J by 5 bases, with 1 base of the junction left unmatched. This CDR3 spans 15 amino acids. The CDR3 loop is CASSVGTSGGETQYF. CDR3 in DNA: TGTGCCAGCAGCGTCGGGACTAGCGGGGGGGAGACCCAGTACTTC.

The chain uses TRBV15 and TRBJ2-1; a possible D gene is TRBD2 (7 bases). From germline, CDR1 is LNHNV and CDR2 YYDKDF (reference sequence). This CDR3 comprises 13 residues. V gave up 6 bases and J gave up 10 bases, with 16 bases separating them. The CDR3 sequence: CATRGGGLREQFF. The CDR3 DNA sequence: TGTGCCACCAGAGGGGGGGGCTTAAGGGAGCAGTTCTTC.